Sequencing of this TCR beta chain was carried out in a study of blood T cell repertoires in COVID-19 (dated by TCRdb to between 2020 and 2021). Background on the whole study: Samples from collaborators originated in the United States, Italy and Spain and spanned both the acute and convalescent phases of COVID-19. The material from the prospective study consisted of cDNA or gDNA derived from T cells, B-cell-depleted T cells, or PBMCs. Deeply sampled blood TCRbeta repertoires from subjects exposed to, actively infected with, or recovered from COVID-19 were included in the dataset. The repertoires were released in a freely available public database intended as a resource for research on the immune response to SARS-CoV-2. Samples were obtained from the ongoing ImmuneRACE study (first 160 participants) and from over a thousand subjects provided by 6 global collaborators. The sample metadata nearly always contained a de-identified subject ID, COVID-19 status, age in years and sex. Where available, HLA class I and class II types were taken from metadata supplied by the sample provider and were not determined by assay-based typing. Summary of the overall study and its limitations: The amount of clinical and demographic metadata varied by source and participant and was provided uncurated.

CDR1 and CDR2 (MDHEN, SYDVKM) derive from the germline V gene. The CDR3 has 17 amino acids, counting the end cysteine and phenylalanine. Just CDR3 DNA is preserved here, 51 bases in frame from base 1. Trimming removed 6 bases from V and 2 bases from J, leaving 19 bases between the germline ends. Participants in the prospective study were enrolled through a virtual design, were aged about 18 to 90 years, and lived in 20 to 30 United States geographic areas. Cohort assignment in the prospective study relied on participant-reported clinical history from a screening survey and a study questionnaire. Recovered participants in ImmuneRACE Cohort 3 were defined by two consecutive negative NP/OP PCR tests, clearance by a healthcare professional, or resolution of symptoms. In the prospective study, mobile phlebotomists collected whole blood, serum and a nasopharyngeal or oropharyngeal swab from each participant. Additional blood draws and questionnaires over a 2-month period could optionally be provided by prospective study participants. Before DNA extraction, prospective study blood samples were shipped either frozen or at room temperature.

A note on this clone: Its antigen remains undetermined. Base qualities are not provided; no much larger clone lies one nucleotide away.

The immunoSEQ Assay, a bias-controlled multiplex PCR, was used to amplify TCRbeta CDR3 regions from genomic DNA. The study's processing was this. Within the assay, amplification of reference gene primers was used to estimate how many nucleated cells each sample contained. To quantify the absolute abundance of each unique TCRbeta CDR3 rearrangement, sequence reads were collapsed and filtered. For each sample, productive Simpson clonality was calculated as the square root of Simpson's diversity index across productive rearrangements. This immuneACCESS table, as held by TCRdb, lists in-frame sequences with V and J called but not all clones. Of the missing ones, under half trace to an unresolved V gene in checked studies; the others have no known cause. The V and J calls and clone size were taken over from that table, and D and trimming were inferred from the DNA. Across this sample there are 180,000 or so clones, with around 78% seen only once. Around 4.8% of the sample lies in the top ten.

The clonotype was recovered from a woman in her fifties or sixties who had recovered from COVID-19. The chain was built from TRBV28 and TRBJ2-2; the best D guess is TRBD1, with 5 bases matching. Sequenced sample: PBMCs or T cells enriched from blood (not recorded which). The CDR3 protein sequence reads: CASRPTGQTANTGELFF. Read as DNA, the sequence is TGTGCCAGCAGGCCCACCGGGCAGACAGCTAACACCGGGGAGCTGTTTTTT.